Each of the 6 T cell receptor beta chains below was sequenced from the same sample in a study of cytomegalovirus exposure and HLA in healthy donors. The PCR was carried out with 60 Vbeta primers and 13 Jbeta primers. Sequenced by immunoSEQ multiplex PCR; TCRdb stores in-frame clones only, minus some. This table holds 150,000 to 200,000 clones, 70% to 80% found once. Source material: PBMCs. The receptors originated from a male donor in good health and CMV-seronegative.

The rearrangement links TRBV28 to TRBJ2-3, with 7 bases lining up with TRBD1. The germline CDR1 and CDR2 sequences are MDHEN and SYDVKM. This CDR3 region has 14 residues. V was pared by 7 bases and J by 1 base, with 5 bases of the junction left unmatched. For the CDR3, the DNA is TGTGCCAGCAATCCGGGACAGCGCACAGATACGCAGTATTTT. This translates into CASNPGQRTDTQYF.

The rearrangement links TRBV20-1 to TRBJ1-2; no reliable D call. V lost 1 base, J lost 12 bases, and 12 bases lay in between. This CDR3 has 11 amino acids. Per the germline V gene, CDR1 is DFQATT and CDR2 is SNEGSKA (reference sequence). CDR3 protein: CSARVLAEDTF. Here the CDR3 DNA reads TGCAGTGCTAGAGTCCTGGCGGAGGACACCTTC.

This chain links TRBV11-2 with TRBJ2-7; weak D call: TRBD2 (6 bases). Germline loops: CDR1 SGHAT, CDR2 FQNNGV. The CDR3 is made up of 16 amino acids. Between the trimmed V and J ends, which lost 1 base and 2 bases, there was a span of 15 bases. DNA for the CDR3: TGTGCCAGCAGCTTAGCAGGAGGGATCAGGGCCTACGAGCAGTACTTC. The encoded protein is CASSLAGGIRAYEQYF.

The chain recombines TRBV11-1 with TRBJ1-3; D call uncertain. The V gene's germline CDR1 is SGHAT and CDR2 FQDESV (reference sequence). V was clipped by 3 bases and J by 0 bases, with 3 bases between them. CDR3 length: 13 amino acids. In DNA, the CDR3 is TGTGCCAGCAGCTTTTACTCTGGAAACACCATATATTTT. Translated: CASSFYSGNTIYF.

The chain uses TRBV27 and TRBJ1-1; D remains unclear. Trimming pared 2 bases from V and 2 bases from J, leaving 6 bases between. The CDR3 has 13 amino acids. CDR1 is MNHEY, CDR2 SMNVEV, per germline (reference sequence). CDR3 coding DNA: TGTGCCAGCAGTTTAGGCAGAAACACTGAAGCTTTCTTT. This codes for CASSLGRNTEAFF.

This clone was recorded only once. J is TRBJ2-3 and V is TRBV30; the D is unclear. The CDR3 has 11 amino acids. Trimming removed 4 bases from V and 3 bases from J, with 5 bases in between. Germline assignment: CDR1 GTSNPN and CDR2 SVGIG (reference sequence). The CDR3 nucleotides read TGTGCCTGGACTGAGACAGATACGCAGTATTTT. It is translated as CAWTETDTQYF.